The sequence of this TCR beta chain was determined in a study of beta chain features in type 1 diabetes. Study-wide points: TCRB CDR3s from Type 1 diabetes patients were moderately but significantly shorter in all four CD4+ subsets.

Sequencing targeted expressed TCRB transcripts, as all isolated RNA had been reverse transcribed. Some clones are missing from TCRdb's copy, which holds only in-frame ones; the method was immunoSEQ multiplex PCR. The table lists about 740,000 clones, 13% of them singletons. CDR3 length: 12 residues. CDR1 and CDR2 from the germline V gene are SNHLY and FYNNEI. Deletions cut 6 bases from V and 2 bases from J, with 5 bases between. The table lists this clone with many counts. Its antigen is not known. Input material: naive CD4+ T cells from blood. The receptor's source is a man between 18 and 29 years old with type 1 diabetes. The V gene is TRBV2, the J gene TRBJ2-1; D gene uncertain. The CDR3 DNA reads as TGTGCCAGCAGGGACCCCTACAATGAGCAGTTCTTC. The encoded protein is CASRDPYNEQFF. The entire variable domain, with the rest obtained from reference TRBV2 and TRBJ2-1, is as follows: EPEVTQTPSHQVTQMGQEVILRCVPISNHLYFYWYRQILGQKVEFLVSFYNNEISEKSEIFDDQFSVERPDGSNFTLKIRSTKLEDSAMYFCASRDPYNEQFFGPGTRLTVL.